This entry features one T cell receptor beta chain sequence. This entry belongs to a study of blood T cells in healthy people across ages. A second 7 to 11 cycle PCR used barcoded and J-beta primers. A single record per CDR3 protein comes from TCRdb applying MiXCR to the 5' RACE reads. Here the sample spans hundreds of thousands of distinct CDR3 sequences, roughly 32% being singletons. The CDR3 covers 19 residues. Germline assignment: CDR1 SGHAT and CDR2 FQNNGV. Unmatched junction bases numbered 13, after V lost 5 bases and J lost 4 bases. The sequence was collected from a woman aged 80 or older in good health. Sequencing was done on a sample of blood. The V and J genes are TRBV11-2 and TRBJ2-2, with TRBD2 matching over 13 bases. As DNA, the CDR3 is TGTGCCAGCAGCCCGGAACTAGCGGGGGGGGTTCGTGGCACCGGGGAGCTGTTTTTT. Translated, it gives CASSPELAGGVRGTGELFF.